A single sample is the source of the 20 T cell receptor beta chains below, sequenced in a study of blood T cell repertoires in COVID-19. The table came from immunoSEQ multiplex PCR; TCRdb's copy has only in-frame clones and leaves some out. The top ten hold roughly 15% of the sample, which has 90,000 to 100,000 clones, about 87% seen once. Material: peripheral blood. These receptors were obtained from a human donor in a cohort sampled during active COVID-19.

The chain links TRBV5-1 to TRBJ1-3; D possibly corresponds to TRBD1 (5 bases). Trimming left V 0 bases short and J 0 bases short, with 10 bases between. Germline CDR1 SGHRS, CDR2 YFSETQ. The CDR3 runs 16 residues. The CDR3 here is CASSLADRYSGNTIYF. The CDR3 nucleotides are TGCGCCAGCAGCTTGGCCGACAGATACTCTGGAAACACCATATATTTT.

The V call is TRBV7-3, the J call TRBJ2-5, with 13 bases matching TRBD2. Per germline, CDR1 SGHTA and CDR2 FQGTGA. The V gene end was trimmed by 5 bases and the J gene end by 9 bases; junction bases not matched to a gene: 6. This CDR3 spans 14 amino acids. In nucleotides, the CDR3 is TGTGCCAGCAGCCTAGGACTAGCGGGAGATCCCCAGTACTTC. It yields the protein CASSLGLAGDPQYF.

The J gene is TRBJ1-1, the V gene TRBV11-3; D uncertain. Germline CDR1 SGHNT, CDR2 YENEEA. V was trimmed by 4 bases and J by 2 bases, leaving 8 bases between them. CDR3 length: 13 amino acids. Here the CDR3 reads CASSYNLNTEAFF. Written as DNA, the CDR3 is TGTGCCAGCAGCTATAACTTAAACACTGAAGCTTTCTTT.

On this clone: This sample also contains other DNA sequences that code for the same CDR3. The chain links TRBV2 to TRBJ1-2, with 11 positions matching TRBD1. Germline values: CDR1 SNHLY, CDR2 FYNNEI. Unmatched junction bases numbered 6, after V lost 4 bases and J lost 8 bases. The CDR3 is 14 residues long. This chain's CDR3 is CASSGGQGEGGYTF. The DNA for the CDR3 is TGTGCCAGCAGTGGGGGACAGGGGGAGGGGGGCTACACCTTC.

This clone was observed a few times. The rearrangement uses TRBV6-1 and TRBJ1-5, with D possibly being TRBD1 (5 bases). CDR1 MNHNS and CDR2 SASEGT come from the germline V gene. V dropped 0 bases and J dropped 4 bases, with 10 bases sitting between them. This CDR3 is built from 15 residues. The CDR3 protein is CASSEAQGWNQPQHF. The DNA of the CDR3 is TGTGCCAGCAGTGAAGCGCAGGGATGGAATCAGCCCCAGCATTTT.

This clone has only one observation. The V gene is TRBV9, the J gene TRBJ2-3, with 14 bases matching TRBD2. The J segment lost 6 bases and the V segment lost 4 bases, leaving 7 bases of the junction unmatched. Per germline, CDR1 SGDLS and CDR2 YYNGEE. The CDR3 contains 16 residues. The DNA of the CDR3 is TGTGCCAGCAGCTTGGGGACTAGCGGGGGCTCCGATACGCAGTATTTT. This sequence encodes CASSLGTSGGSDTQYF.

The chain couples TRBV29-1 to TRBJ2-3; D might be TRBD2 (6 bases). Germline V gives CDR1 SQVTM, CDR2 ANQGSEA. CDR3 length: 12 residues. The CDR3: CCGAYSTDTQYF. CDR3 DNA sequence: TGCTGCGGGGCATATAGCACAGATACGCAGTATTTT.

CDR3 protein: CASSLTPGLAGAGVYEQYF. The DNA for the CDR3 is TGTGCCAGCAGCTTAACCCCGGGACTAGCGGGAGCCGGGGTCTACGAGCAGTACTTC. The chain has TRBV7-9 and TRBJ2-7; 14 bases are shared with TRBD2. Germline loops: CDR1 SEHNR, CDR2 FQNEAQ (reference sequence). The trim removed 2 bases at V and 3 bases at J, leaving 12 bases unmatched. The CDR3 spans 19 residues.

This chain joins TRBV9 and TRBJ2-1; TRBD2 matches 11 bases. Germline V CDR1 and CDR2: SGDLS, YYNGEE. Losses at the gene ends were 0 bases for V and 6 bases for J; bases not matched to a gene: 5. The CDR3 extends over 16 amino acids. CDR3 in amino acids: CASSVGYSGGANEQFF. For the CDR3, the DNA is TGTGCCAGCAGCGTAGGATATAGCGGGGGGGCCAATGAGCAGTTCTTC.

The rearrangement links TRBV7-9 to TRBJ2-7, with 10 bases fitting TRBD2. With 3 bases clipped from V and 6 bases from J, the junction kept 5 bases outside the gene matches. This CDR3 contains 14 residues. Germline lookup yields CDR1 SEHNR and CDR2 FQNEAQ (reference sequence). The CDR3 bases are TGTGCCAGCAGCTTTCCGGGACTAGCGTTCGAGCAGTACTTC. This sequence encodes CASSFPGLAFEQYF.

The CDR3 loop reads CASSLSLQLYGYTF. The DNA for the CDR3 is TGTGCCAGCAGCTTAAGTTTACAGCTCTATGGCTACACCTTC. The chain has TRBV7-2 and TRBJ1-2, with D unresolved. This CDR3 region has 14 residues. The germline V and J ends were trimmed by 2 bases and 4 bases, with 11 bases remaining between them. CDR1 is SGHTA, CDR2 FQGNSA, per germline.

The genes are TRBV10-3 and TRBJ2-2, with a tentative D call TRBD1 (5 bases). Germline V CDR1 and CDR2: ENHRY, SYGVKD. The CDR3 sequence is 14 residues long. Trimming cost V 4 bases and J 1 base, with 7 bases left between them. The CDR3 DNA sequence: TGTGCCATCAGTGGTCAGGGGAACACCGGGGAGCTGTTTTTT. It codes for CAISGQGNTGELFF.

This clone was detected only once. The V and J genes are TRBV27 and TRBJ1-1; TRBD1 might be the D (6 bases). The germline V gene encodes CDR1 MNHEY and CDR2 SMNVEV (reference sequence). V was trimmed by 2 bases and J by 5 bases, leaving 9 bases between them. CDR3 size: 13 residues. CDR3 region: CASSLGRGTEAFF. CDR3 nucleotide sequence: TGTGCCAGCAGTTTAGGCAGGGGAACTGAAGCTTTCTTT.

This chain uses TRBV28 with TRBJ2-7, with 14 bases fitting TRBD2. Germline loops: CDR1 MDHEN, CDR2 SYDVKM. The CDR3 sequence is 17 residues long. V lost 3 bases and J lost 2; bases outside the gene matches: 6. The CDR3: CASSFGTSGRWPYEQYF. The CDR3 DNA reads as TGTGCCAGCAGTTTTGGGACTAGCGGGAGATGGCCCTACGAGCAGTACTTC.

The chain uses TRBV7-9 and TRBJ1-4; 7 bases map to TRBD1. Germline values: CDR1 SEHNR, CDR2 FQNEAQ (reference sequence). The CDR3 is made up of 15 amino acids. Trimming at V came to 6 bases and at J to 4 bases, leaving 8 bases not matched to a gene. The CDR3 DNA sequence: TGTGCCAGCAGGACACAGGGACAGAGTAATGAAAAACTGTTTTTT. This encodes CASRTQGQSNEKLFF.

This rearrangement joins TRBV9 to TRBJ1-3, with D tentatively TRBD1 (6 bases). V lost 6 bases to trimming and J lost 3 bases, with 22 bases between them. From germline, CDR1 is SGDLS and CDR2 YYNGEE. The CDR3 is 17 amino acids. In DNA, the CDR3 is TGTGCCAGCACCCCCCGAGTCGTGGGGGCAGTTGGAAACACCATATATTTT. This gives the protein CASTPRVVGAVGNTIYF.

The chain joins TRBV5-5 to TRBJ2-5, with D tentatively TRBD2 (7 bases). The CDR3 has 14 residues. CDR1 and CDR2 (germline): SGHKS, YYEKEE (reference sequence). Trimming removed 3 bases at V and 3 bases at J, with 12 bases between. This CDR3 reads CASSWGGGEETQYF. For the CDR3, the DNA is TGTGCCAGCAGCTGGGGAGGGGGGGAAGAGACCCAGTACTTC.

The chain carries TRBV27 and TRBJ2-1; 10 bases align to TRBD2. The germline gives CDR1 MNHEY, CDR2 SMNVEV (reference sequence). CDR3 length equals 16 residues. J lost 8 bases, V lost 8 bases, and 15 bases had no gene match. In DNA, the CDR3 is TGTGCCAGCCTCCGTCTCCTAGCGGGAGTCATCTATGAGCAGTTCTTC. Translation: CASLRLLAGVIYEQFF.

CDR3 DNA sequence: TGTGCCAGCAGCTTGCTAGGGACTAGCGGGAGTTACGAGCAGTACTTC. Its protein is CASSLLGTSGSYEQYF. The rearrangement links TRBV7-2 to TRBJ2-7, with 14 bases fitting TRBD2. In germline, CDR1 is SGHTA, CDR2 FQGNSA. V lost 3 bases and J lost 4; bases outside the gene matches: 5. The CDR3 spans 16 residues.

A few counts support this clone. The chain carries TRBV3-1 (or the pseudogene TRBV3-2) and TRBJ2-2, with D maybe TRBD1 (5 bases). From germline, CDR1 is LGHDT and CDR2 YNNKEL (reference sequence). V lost 1 base to trimming and J lost 6 bases, with 6 bases between them. This CDR3 has 13 amino acids. The CDR3 is CASSQAGSGELFF. CDR3 bases: TGTGCCAGCAGCCAAGCAGGGTCCGGGGAGCTGTTTTTT.